Each of the 2 T cell receptor beta chains below was sequenced from the same sample in a study of T cell clonotyping in hematopoietic cell transplantation. Method: immunoSEQ multiplex PCR; TCRdb's copy keeps in-frame clones and lacks some. Found here are several thousand clones, roughly 79% of them singletons; the top ten hold 20% to 25%. Sequencing was performed on peripheral blood mononuclear cells, taken 100 days after allogeneic stem cell transplant. The receptors were gathered from a male patient over 55 who had an allogeneic stem cell transplant, so T cells may come from the graft donor. Some clones in this sample may be carry-over from other donors' samples.

This rearrangement joins TRBV4-2 to TRBJ1-1; no clear D. This CDR3 comprises 12 residues. Between the trimmed V and J ends, which lost 1 base and 8 bases, there was a span of 8 bases. Germline CDR1 is LGHNA and CDR2 is YNFKEQ. This CDR3 is CASSQVGSEAFF. CDR3 DNA sequence: TGTGCCAGCAGCCAAGTCGGTTCCGAAGCTTTCTTT.

This chain joins TRBV5-6 and TRBJ2-1; D is possibly TRBD1 or TRBD2 (5 bases each). The V end lost 1 base, the J end lost 5 bases, and 13 bases lay between the germline ends. This CDR3 is 15 amino acids long. From germline, CDR1 is SGHDT and CDR2 YYEEEE. This CDR3 reads CASSLPGRGHNEQFF. The DNA for the CDR3 is TGTGCCAGCAGCTTGCCGGGAAGGGGCCACAATGAGCAGTTCTTC.